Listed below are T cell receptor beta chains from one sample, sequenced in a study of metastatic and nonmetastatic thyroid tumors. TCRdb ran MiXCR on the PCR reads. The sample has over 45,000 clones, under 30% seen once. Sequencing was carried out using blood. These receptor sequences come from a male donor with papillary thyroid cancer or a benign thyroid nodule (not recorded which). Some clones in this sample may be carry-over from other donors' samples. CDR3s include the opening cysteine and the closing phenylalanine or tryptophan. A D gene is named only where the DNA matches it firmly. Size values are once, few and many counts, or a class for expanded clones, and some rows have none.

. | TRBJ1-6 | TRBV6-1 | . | CASAWGDNSPLHF | TGTGCCAGTGCATGGGGGGATAATTCACCCCTCCACTTT
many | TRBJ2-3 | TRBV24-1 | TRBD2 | CATSDGGSGRGTDTQYF | TGTGCCACCAGTGATGGAGGCAGCGGGAGAGGCACAGATACGCAGTATTTT
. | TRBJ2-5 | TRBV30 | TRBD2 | CAWSGLLAGEGRETQYF | TGTGCCTGGAGTGGATTACTAGCGGGAGAGGGTCGGGAGACCCAGTACTTC
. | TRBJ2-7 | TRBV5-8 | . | CASSFGRGNEQYF | TGTGCCAGCAGCTTCGGAAGGGGTAACGAGCAGTACTTC
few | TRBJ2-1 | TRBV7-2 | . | CASSLAGDSDNEQFF | TGTGCCAGCAGCTTAGCGGGAGACAGCGACAATGAGCAGTTCTTC
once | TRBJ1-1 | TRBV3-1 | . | CASSQDQVAAEAFF | TGCGCCAGCAGCCAAGATCAAGTGGCGGCTGAAGCTTTCTTT
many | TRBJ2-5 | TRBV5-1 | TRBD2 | CASSLVSGRVQETQYF | TGCGCCAGCAGCTTGGTTAGCGGGAGGGTCCAAGAGACCCAGTACTTC
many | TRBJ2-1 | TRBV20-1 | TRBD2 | CSALRLAGGPNEQFF | TGCAGTGCACTTCGACTAGCGGGAGGGCCGAATGAGCAGTTCTTC
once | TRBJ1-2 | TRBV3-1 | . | CASSQEYSYGYTF | TGTGCCAGCAGCCAAGAATACAGCTATGGCTACACCTTC
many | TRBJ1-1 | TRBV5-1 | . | CASRPPGATEAFF | TGCGCCAGCAGGCCGCCCGGGGCTACTGAAGCTTTCTTT